The 19 T cell receptor beta chains presented below share a single source sample, sequenced in a study of T cell changes during pregnancy in multiple sclerosis. Profiling relied on immunoSEQ multiplex PCR, and the TCRdb table lists in-frame clones only, not all of them. Of 90,000 to 120,000 clones in the sample, around nine tenths were seen once. Sequencing was performed on peripheral blood, taken in the second trimester of pregnancy. The receptors stem from a female donor with multiple sclerosis, enrolled in a pregnancy study.

The chain employs TRBV9 and TRBJ2-1; D is unresolved. Germline V CDR1 and CDR2: SGDLS, YYNGEE. V lost 3 bases to trimming and J lost 0 bases, with 10 bases between them. There are 15 residues in the CDR3. The CDR3 region is CASSATFGSYNEQFF. CDR3 DNA sequence: TGTGCCAGCAGCGCGACATTTGGCTCCTACAATGAGCAGTTCTTC.

The genes are TRBV28 and TRBJ2-3; 14 bases match TRBD2. The CDR3 extends over 18 amino acids. V shed 7 bases, J shed 5 bases, and the junction held 14 bases outside the gene matches. Per germline, CDR1 MDHEN and CDR2 SYDVKM. CDR3 protein: CASITPSGLAGVGDTQYF. In DNA form, the CDR3 reads TGTGCCAGCATCACTCCGTCGGGACTAGCGGGAGTAGGAGATACGCAGTATTTT.

The chain recombines TRBV4-2 with TRBJ2-1, with 10 bases lining up with TRBD2. There are 16 residues in the CDR3. The J segment lost 6 bases and the V segment lost 0 bases, leaving 5 bases of the junction unmatched. CDR1 LGHNA and CDR2 YNFKEQ come from the germline V gene. This CDR3 reads CASSQDTSGIANEQFF. The CDR3 DNA follows: TGTGCCAGCAGCCAAGATACTAGCGGGATAGCCAATGAGCAGTTCTTC.

The chain carries TRBV7-3 and TRBJ2-1, with 9 positions matching TRBD1. CDR1 SGHTA and CDR2 FQGTGA come from the germline V gene. The CDR3 totals 16 residues. V dropped 4 bases and J dropped 5; count of bases not matched to a gene: 9. CDR3 DNA sequence: TGTGCCAGCAGCTATCGGGACAGGGCTAGAAACAATGAGCAGTTCTTC. It specifies CASSYRDRARNNEQFF.

The CDR3 nucleotides read TGTGCCAGCAGCCTTGGGTTACTAGCACCACAGAACACCGGGGAGCTGTTTTTT. This encodes CASSLGLLAPQNTGELFF. The chain has TRBV27 and TRBJ2-2; weak D call: TRBD2 (6 bases). In germline, CDR1 is MNHEY, CDR2 SMNVEV (reference sequence). V lost 6 bases, J lost 1 base, and 21 bases lay in between. The CDR3 contains 18 residues.

The chain links TRBV7-9 to TRBJ1-4, with 7 bases that match TRBD1. Trimming removed 3 bases from V and 8 bases from J; junction bases left unmatched: 15. This CDR3 region has 17 residues. Looked up from germline, CDR1 is SEHNR and CDR2 is FQNEAQ (reference sequence). CDR3 bases: TGTGCCAGCAGCTTCGGGGCAGGGGGAGTATTTAAGGAAAAACTGTTTTTT. This encodes CASSFGAGGVFKEKLFF.

The genes are TRBV7-2 and TRBJ1-2; 8 bases map to TRBD1. The trim removed 5 bases at V and 7 bases at J, leaving 6 bases unmatched. The CDR3 length is 13 residues. From germline, CDR1 is SGHTA and CDR2 FQGNSA. Written as DNA, the CDR3 is TGTGCCAGCAGCGTTACAGGGGGGGGTGGCTACACCTTC. This codes for CASSVTGGGGYTF.

Only one count was recorded for this clone. This chain links TRBV10-3 with TRBJ2-3; 11 bases agree with TRBD1. CDR3 size: 15 residues. Trimming at V came to 6 bases and at J to 8 bases, leaving 10 bases not matched to a gene. Germline V CDR1 and CDR2: ENHRY, SYGVKD. The chain's CDR3 is CAISWGGQGDGTQYF. DNA for the CDR3: TGTGCCATCAGCTGGGGGGGACAGGGGGACGGTACGCAGTATTTT.

The chain links TRBV19 to TRBJ2-2, with 9 nucleotides matching TRBD2. This CDR3 is 18 amino acids long. Trimming removed 8 bases from V and 0 bases from J; junction bases left unmatched: 13. Germline CDR1 LNHDA, CDR2 SQIVND (reference sequence). DNA for the CDR3: TGTGCCAGTGGGGCAGGGGTAAGACTAGCGGCGAACACCGGGGAGCTGTTTTTT. Its translation is CASGAGVRLAANTGELFF. Full variable domain (missing parts from reference TRBV19 and TRBJ2-2): DGGITQSPKYLFRKEGQNVTLSCEQNLNHDAMYWYRQDPGQGLRLIYYSQIVNDFQKGDIAEGYSVSREKKESFPLTVTSAQKNPTAFYLCASGAGVRLAANTGELFFGEGSRLTVL.

This chain connects TRBV30 to TRBJ2-7, with TRBD1 as a possible D gene (6 bases). Germline assignment: CDR1 GTSNPN and CDR2 SVGIG (reference sequence). This CDR3 region has 15 residues. Trimming took 2 bases from V and 3 from J, leaving 17 bases between them. The CDR3 DNA reads TGTGCCTGGAGTCCCGACGGGCAGGGGTTCTACGAGCAGTACTTC. This sequence encodes CAWSPDGQGFYEQYF.

Concerning this clone: Other DNA sequences in the sample encode the same CDR3. V and J are TRBV15 and TRBJ1-5; D is unclear. The CDR3 has 15 amino acids. V was pared by 0 bases and J by 4 bases, with 10 bases between. The V gene's germline CDR1 is LNHNV and CDR2 YYDKDF (reference sequence). CDR3 sequence (DNA): TGTGCCACCAGCAGAGATCCGGCAGGTAATCAGCCCCAGCATTTT. Its protein is CATSRDPAGNQPQHF.

Worth noting for this clone: This CDR3 is also generated by other DNA sequences in the sample. The chain joins TRBV29-1 to TRBJ2-3; 12 bases match TRBD2. V gave up 7 bases and J gave up 6 bases; unmatched junction bases: 2. Germline CDR1 SQVTM, CDR2 ANQGSEA. The CDR3 length is 12 residues. The CDR3 loop reads CSAGLAGDTQYF. Written as DNA, the CDR3 is TGCAGCGCAGGACTAGCGGGGGATACGCAGTATTTT.

The chain combines TRBV7-9 with TRBJ2-5; possibly TRBD2 for D (6 bases). CDR1 is SEHNR, CDR2 FQNEAQ, per germline (reference sequence). The CDR3 extends over 13 amino acids. Trimming pared 4 bases from V and 3 bases from J, leaving 9 bases between. The CDR3 nucleotides are TGTGCCAGCAGCTCTGGGGGGAAAGAGACCCAGTACTTC. Residues: CASSSGGKETQYF.

V and J are TRBV30 and TRBJ2-3; 11 nucleotides match TRBD2. Germline trimming cut 2 bases from V and 2 bases from J; bases unmatched to any gene: 6. CDR1 is GTSNPN, CDR2 SVGIG, per germline (reference sequence). The CDR3 is made up of 16 amino acids. For the CDR3, the DNA is TGTGCCTGGAGTCTAAGACTAGCGGGGACCACAGATACGCAGTATTTT. This encodes CAWSLRLAGTTDTQYF.

The CDR3 reads CASSAGTSGSDTQYF. The DNA of the CDR3 is TGTGCCAGCAGTGCAGGGACTAGCGGGAGTGATACGCAGTATTTT. The chain recombines TRBV6-4 with TRBJ2-3; 14 bases are a match to TRBD2. The V gene end was trimmed by 4 bases and the J gene end by 6 bases; junction bases not matched to a gene: 3. Germline V gene lookup returns CDR1 MRHNA and CDR2 SNTAGT. The CDR3 runs 15 residues.

The genes are TRBV6-1 and TRBJ1-5; D is perhaps TRBD1 (5 bases). Germline V gene sequence: CDR1 MNHNS, CDR2 SASEGT. The V gene lost 6 bases and the J gene lost 4 bases, with 16 bases spanning the gap. This CDR3 is 15 amino acids long. DNA of the CDR3: TGTGCCAGCAGAGCGGGACTCGGCGGTAATCAGCCCCAGCATTTT. Translated, it gives CASRAGLGGNQPQHF.

The rearrangement links TRBV5-1 to TRBJ1-3, with D unresolved. Germline V gene sequence: CDR1 SGHRS, CDR2 YFSETQ. This CDR3 spans 15 amino acids. Trimming pared 1 base from V and 2 bases from J, leaving 10 bases between. CDR3 sequence reads: CASSLSGPAGNTIYF. The DNA for the CDR3 is TGCGCCAGCAGCTTGAGCGGCCCCGCTGGAAACACCATATATTTT.

This sequence joins TRBV6-5 and TRBJ2-7, with a weak D call TRBD1 (6 bases). The V gene's germline CDR1 is MNHEY and CDR2 SVGAGI. Trimming took off 4 bases at V and 2 bases at J, with 12 bases between the two ends. CDR3 size: 14 residues. In nucleotides, the CDR3 is TGTGCCAGCAGTTCCAGGACAGTGACCTACGAGCAGTACTTC. This encodes CASSSRTVTYEQYF.

Worth noting for this clone: One junction end disagrees with the germline gene, perhaps due to a read error. The chain uses TRBV13 and TRBJ2-5; 7 nucleotides align to TRBD2. CDR1 and CDR2 (germline): PRHDT, FYEKMQ (reference sequence). This CDR3 spans 14 amino acids. CDR3 sequence reads: CASSLGDYRETQYF. The CDR3 DNA sequence: TGTGCCAGCAGCCTAGGGGACTATCGGGAGACCCAGTACTTC.